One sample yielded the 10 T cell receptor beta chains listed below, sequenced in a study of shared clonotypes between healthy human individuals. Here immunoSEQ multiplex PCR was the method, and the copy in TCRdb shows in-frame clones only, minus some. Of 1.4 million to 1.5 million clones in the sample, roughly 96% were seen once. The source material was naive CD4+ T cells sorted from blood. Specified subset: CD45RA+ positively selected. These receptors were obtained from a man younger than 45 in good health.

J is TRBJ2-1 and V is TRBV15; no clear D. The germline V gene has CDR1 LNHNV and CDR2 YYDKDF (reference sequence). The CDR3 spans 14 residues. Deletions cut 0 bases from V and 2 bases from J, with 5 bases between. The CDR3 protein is CATSRDTTYNEQFF. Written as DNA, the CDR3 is TGTGCCACCAGCAGAGATACTACCTACAATGAGCAGTTCTTC.

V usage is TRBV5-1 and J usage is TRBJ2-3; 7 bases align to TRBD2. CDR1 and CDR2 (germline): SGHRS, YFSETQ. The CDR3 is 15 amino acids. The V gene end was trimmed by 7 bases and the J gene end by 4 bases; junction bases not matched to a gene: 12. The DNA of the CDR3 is TGCGCCAGCTCGCCGGGACTAAGCGGCCCAGATACGCAGTATTTT. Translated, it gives CASSPGLSGPDTQYF.

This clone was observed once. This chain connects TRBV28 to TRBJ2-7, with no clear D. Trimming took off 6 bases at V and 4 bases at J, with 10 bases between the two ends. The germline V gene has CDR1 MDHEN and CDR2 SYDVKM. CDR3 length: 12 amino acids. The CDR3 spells CASSLRYYEQYF. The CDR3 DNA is TGTGCCAGCAGCTTGCGCTATTACGAGCAGTACTTC.

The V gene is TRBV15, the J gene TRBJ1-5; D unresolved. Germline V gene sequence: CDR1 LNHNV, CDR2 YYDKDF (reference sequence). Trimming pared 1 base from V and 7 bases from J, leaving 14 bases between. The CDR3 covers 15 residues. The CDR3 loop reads CATSRVGGNDQPQHF. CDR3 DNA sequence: TGTGCCACCAGCAGAGTAGGAGGGAACGACCAGCCCCAGCATTTT.

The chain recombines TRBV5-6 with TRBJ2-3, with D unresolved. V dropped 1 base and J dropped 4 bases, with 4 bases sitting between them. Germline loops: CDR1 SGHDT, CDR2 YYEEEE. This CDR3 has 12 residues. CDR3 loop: CASSLNPDTQYF. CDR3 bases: TGTGCCAGCAGCTTGAACCCAGATACGCAGTATTTT.

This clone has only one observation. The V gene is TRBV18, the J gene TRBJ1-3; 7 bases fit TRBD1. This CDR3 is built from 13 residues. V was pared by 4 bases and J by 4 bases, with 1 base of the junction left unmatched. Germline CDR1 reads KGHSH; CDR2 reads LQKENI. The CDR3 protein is CASSQGAGNTIYF. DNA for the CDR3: TGTGCCAGCTCACAGGGGGCAGGAAACACCATATATTTT.

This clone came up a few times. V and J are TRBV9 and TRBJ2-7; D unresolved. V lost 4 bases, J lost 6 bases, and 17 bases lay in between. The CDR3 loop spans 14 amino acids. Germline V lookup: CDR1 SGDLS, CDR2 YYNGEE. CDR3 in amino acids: CASSLSPTVSEQYF. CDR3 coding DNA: TGTGCCAGCAGCTTATCCCCGACCGTCAGCGAGCAGTACTTC.

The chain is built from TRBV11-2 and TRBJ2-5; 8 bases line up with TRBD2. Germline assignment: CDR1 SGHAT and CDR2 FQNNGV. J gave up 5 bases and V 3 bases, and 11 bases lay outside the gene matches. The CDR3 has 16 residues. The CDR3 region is CASSLIGRAGFETQYF. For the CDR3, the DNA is TGTGCCAGCAGCTTGATCGGGAGGGCCGGCTTCGAGACCCAGTACTTC. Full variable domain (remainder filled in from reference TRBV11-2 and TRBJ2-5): EAGVAQSPRYKIIEKRQSVAFWCNPISGHATLYWYQQILGQGPKLLIQFQNNGVVDDSQLPKDRFSAERLKGVDSTLKIQPAKLEDSAVYLCASSLIGRAGFETQYFGPGTRLLVL.

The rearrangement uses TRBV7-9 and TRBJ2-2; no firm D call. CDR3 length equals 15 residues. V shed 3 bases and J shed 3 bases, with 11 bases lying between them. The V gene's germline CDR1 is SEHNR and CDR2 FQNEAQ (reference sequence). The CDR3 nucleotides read TGTGCCAGCAGCTTGGGTGTCGGAGACACCGGGGAGCTGTTTTTT. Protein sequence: CASSLGVGDTGELFF.

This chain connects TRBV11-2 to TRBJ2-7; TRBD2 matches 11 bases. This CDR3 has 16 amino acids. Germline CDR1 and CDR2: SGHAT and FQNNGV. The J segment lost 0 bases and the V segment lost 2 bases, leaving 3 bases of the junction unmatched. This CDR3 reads CASSLRLAGPSYEQYF. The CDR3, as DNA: TGTGCCAGCAGCTTAAGACTAGCGGGACCCTCCTACGAGCAGTACTTC.